This T cell receptor (beta chain) originates from a study of OX40 agonist ivuxolimab in advanced cancers. Study background: Patients in the trial were receiving intravenous ivuxolimab every 2 weeks, at doses of 0.01 to 10 mg/kg. General study findings and limits: Dosing at 0.1 to 3.0 mg/kg was accompanied by clonal expansion of CD4+ and CD8+ blood T cells by week 6. Average numbers of expanded clones were greater in CD8+ T cells than in CD4+.

The investigators sampled blood at baseline, at cycle 4 day 1, and at cycle 7 day 1. Clones were read by immunoSEQ multiplex PCR, and TCRdb kept only the in-frame ones, dropping some. This repertoire shows around 60,000 clones, about 88% found once; its top ten account for around 2.9%. This CDR3 spans 15 amino acids. Germline V gives CDR1 LNHDA, CDR2 SQIVND (reference sequence). As regards this clone: As yet, its antigen is unknown. One end of the junction is discordant with germline, which a read error may explain.

The chain is built from TRBV19 and TRBJ2-3; TRBD2 matches at 10 bases. The starting material was CD4+ or CD8+ T cells sorted from blood, obtained in a trial of the OX40 agonist ivuxolimab. This sequence was found in an adult with an advanced solid tumor such as melanoma, head and neck, liver or kidney cancer. CDR3 sequence (DNA): TGTGCCAGTAGCGTACTAGCGGGAAGCACAAATACGCAGTATTTT. Translation: CASSVLAGSTNTQYF.